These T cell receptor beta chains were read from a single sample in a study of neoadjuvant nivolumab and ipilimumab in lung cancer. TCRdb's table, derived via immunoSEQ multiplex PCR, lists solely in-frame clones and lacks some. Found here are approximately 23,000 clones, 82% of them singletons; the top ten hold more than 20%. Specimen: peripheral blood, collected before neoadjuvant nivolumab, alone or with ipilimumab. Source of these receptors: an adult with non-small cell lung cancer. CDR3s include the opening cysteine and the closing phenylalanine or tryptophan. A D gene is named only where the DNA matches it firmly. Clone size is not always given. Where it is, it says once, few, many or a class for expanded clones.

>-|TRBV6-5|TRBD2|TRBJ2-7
CASRMRREGAEQYF
TGTGCCAGCAGGATGAGGCGGGAGGGTGCCGAGCAGTACTTC
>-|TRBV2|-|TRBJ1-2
CASSEHDPGLRRGYTF
TGTGCCAGCAGTGAACATGATCCGGGGCTTCGACGAGGCTACACCTTC
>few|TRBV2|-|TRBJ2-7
CASSEGGYGEQYF
TGTGCCAGCAGTGAGGGCGGTTACGGCGAGCAGTACTTC
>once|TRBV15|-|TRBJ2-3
CATSRDRGLPTDTQYF
TGTGCCACCAGCAGAGATCGGGGACTTCCCACAGATACGCAGTATTTT
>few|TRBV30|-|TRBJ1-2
CAWRVRGLKDYGYTF
TGTGCCTGGAGAGTGAGGGGGTTAAAGGACTATGGCTACACCTTC
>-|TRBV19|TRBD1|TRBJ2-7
CASSIDQGALLYEQYF
TGTGCCAGTAGTATAGACCAGGGGGCCCTCCTCTACGAGCAGTACTTC
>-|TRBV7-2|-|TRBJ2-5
CASSFLQGGGQETQYF
TGTGCCAGCAGCTTCCTCCAGGGAGGGGGCCAAGAGACCCAGTACTTC
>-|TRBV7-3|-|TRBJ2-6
CASSLTRAGANVLTF
TGTGCCAGCAGCCTGACTAGAGCTGGGGCCAACGTCCTGACTTTC
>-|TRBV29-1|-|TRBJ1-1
CSGAGPGGGNTEAFF
TGCAGCGGGGCGGGACCAGGAGGAGGTAACACTGAAGCTTTCTTT
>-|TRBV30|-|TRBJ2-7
CAWKKGGLNPSYEQYF
TGTGCCTGGAAAAAAGGCGGACTGAACCCCTCCTACGAGCAGTACTTC
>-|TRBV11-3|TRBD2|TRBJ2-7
CASSQGTSVSYEQYF
TGTGCCAGCAGCCAAGGGACTAGCGTCTCCTACGAGCAGTACTTC
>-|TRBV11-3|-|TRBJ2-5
CASSLGARTSVVKTQYF
TGTGCCAGCAGCTTAGGCGCACGAACATCGGTAGTGAAGACCCAGTACTTC
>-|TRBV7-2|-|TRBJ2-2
CASSLSSATGSISGELFF
TGTGCCAGCAGCTTATCTAGCGCCACAGGTTCGATATCCGGGGAGCTGTTTTTT
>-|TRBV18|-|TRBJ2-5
CASSPRSGEETQYF
TGTGCCAGCTCACCGAGGTCAGGGGAGGAGACCCAGTACTTC
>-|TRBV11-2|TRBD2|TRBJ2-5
CASSRGVLVTQYF
TGTGCCAGCAGCCGGGGGGTTCTCGTGACCCAGTACTTC
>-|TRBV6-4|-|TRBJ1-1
CASRDIQVNTEAFF
TGTGCCAGCAGGGACATACAGGTGAACACTGAAGCTTTCTTT